These 2 T cell receptor beta chains were all obtained from the same sample, sequenced in a study of long-term antiretroviral therapy in people with HIV. Version v3.0 of the immunoSEQ assay ran at survey level. Data came from immunoSEQ multiplex PCR; TCRdb stores just in-frame clones and leaves some out. The sample holds about 32,000 clones, about 97% seen once. The source was unsorted PBMCs, collected 7.6 years after starting antiretroviral therapy. The receptor source for this set is a man aged 30-40 years with HIV.

V gene TRBV19 combines with J gene TRBJ1-1; 7 bases match TRBD1. V lost 8 bases, J lost 1 base, and 7 bases stayed unmatched. Germline loops: CDR1 LNHDA, CDR2 SQIVND (reference sequence). This CDR3 is 14 amino acids long. CDR3 amino acids: CASRTGATNTEAFF. DNA of the CDR3: TGTGCCAGTCGCACAGGGGCGACGAACACTGAAGCTTTCTTT.

The chain has TRBV10-3 and TRBJ2-1; 7 bases are a match to TRBD1. This CDR3 spans 15 amino acids. J lost 6 bases, V lost 4 bases, and 9 bases had no gene match. Germline assignment: CDR1 ENHRY and CDR2 SYGVKD. The CDR3 DNA sequence: TGTGCCATCAGTGGTCCCCGCCGACAGGGCAATGAGCAGTTCTTC. Its protein is CAISGPRRQGNEQFF.